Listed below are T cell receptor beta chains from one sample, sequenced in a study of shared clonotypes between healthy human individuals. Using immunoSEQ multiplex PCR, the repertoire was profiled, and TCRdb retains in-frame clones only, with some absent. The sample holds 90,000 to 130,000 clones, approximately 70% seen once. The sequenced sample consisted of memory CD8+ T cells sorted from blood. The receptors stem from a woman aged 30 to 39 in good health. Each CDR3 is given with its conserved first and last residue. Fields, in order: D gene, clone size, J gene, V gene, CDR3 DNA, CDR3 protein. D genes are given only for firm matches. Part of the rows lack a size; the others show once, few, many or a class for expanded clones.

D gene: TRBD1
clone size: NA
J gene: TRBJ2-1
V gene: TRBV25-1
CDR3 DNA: TGTGCCAGCAGTGAACCACAGGGGAATGAGCAGTTCTTC
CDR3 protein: CASSEPQGNEQFF

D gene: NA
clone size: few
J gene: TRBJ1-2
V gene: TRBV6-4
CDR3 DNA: TGTGCCAGCAGTGACGGGGCCGGGGGCTATGGCTACACCTTC
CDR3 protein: CASSDGAGGYGYTF

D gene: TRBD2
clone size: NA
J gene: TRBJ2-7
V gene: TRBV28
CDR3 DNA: TGTGCCAGCAGAATAGCGGGAGACTACGAGCAGTACTTC
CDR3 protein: CASRIAGDYEQYF

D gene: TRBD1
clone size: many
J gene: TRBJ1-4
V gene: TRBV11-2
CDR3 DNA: TGTGCCAGCAGCTTATTTACCGGTACAGGGGAGGAAAAACTGTTTTTT
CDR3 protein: CASSLFTGTGEEKLFF

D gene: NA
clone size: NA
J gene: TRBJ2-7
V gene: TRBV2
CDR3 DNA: TGTGCCAGCAGTGAAGCCCTAGCCCACGAGCAGTACTTC
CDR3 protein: CASSEALAHEQYF

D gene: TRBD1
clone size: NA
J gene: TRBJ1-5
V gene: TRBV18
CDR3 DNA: TGTGCCAGCTCACTACAGGGGGATAGCAATCAGCCCCAGCATTTT
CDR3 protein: CASSLQGDSNQPQHF

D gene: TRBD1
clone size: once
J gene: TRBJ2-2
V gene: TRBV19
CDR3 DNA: TGTGCCAGTACCATGGACAGGGGAAACACCGGGGAGCTGTTTTTT
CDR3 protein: CASTMDRGNTGELFF

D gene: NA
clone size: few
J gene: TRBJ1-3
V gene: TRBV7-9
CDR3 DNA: TGTGCCAGCAGCTTAGGGCGGCAGCGCCTGTCAGTCTCTGGAAACACCATATATTTT
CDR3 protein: CASSLGRQRLSVSGNTIYF

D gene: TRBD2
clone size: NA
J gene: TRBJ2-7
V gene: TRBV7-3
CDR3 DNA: TGTGCCAGCAGCTCTCAGGGACTAGCGGGAGACGAGCAGTACTTC
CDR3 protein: CASSSQGLAGDEQYF

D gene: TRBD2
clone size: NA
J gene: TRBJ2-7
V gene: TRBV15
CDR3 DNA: TGTGCCACCAGCAGAGAAATGATGGGAGCGGGGGAGCAGTACTTC
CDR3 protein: CATSREMMGAGEQYF

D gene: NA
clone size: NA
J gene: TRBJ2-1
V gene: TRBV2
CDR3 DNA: TGTGCCAGCAGTGAGTGGAGGTTTGAAAACAATGAGCAGTTCTTC
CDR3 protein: CASSEWRFENNEQFF

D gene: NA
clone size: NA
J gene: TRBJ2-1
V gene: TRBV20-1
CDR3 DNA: TGCAGTGCTACTAGGAGGAATGAGCAGTTCTTC
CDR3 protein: CSATRRNEQFF

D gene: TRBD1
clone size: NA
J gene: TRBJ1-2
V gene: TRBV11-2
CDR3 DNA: TGTGCCAGCAGCTTAGGATGGGACAGGGGGCCCTTCAACTATGGCTACACCTTC
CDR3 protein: CASSLGWDRGPFNYGYTF

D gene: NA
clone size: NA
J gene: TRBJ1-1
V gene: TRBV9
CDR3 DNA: TGTGCCAGCAGCGCCGGGGGGACGTCTGAGGAGGCTTTCTTT
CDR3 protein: CASSAGGTSEEAFF

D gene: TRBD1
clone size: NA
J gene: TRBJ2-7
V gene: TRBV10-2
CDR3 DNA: TGCGCCAGCAGTGAATGGGACAGTCACTACGAGCAGTACTTC
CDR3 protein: CASSEWDSHYEQYF

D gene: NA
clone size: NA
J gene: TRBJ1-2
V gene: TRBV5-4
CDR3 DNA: TGTGCCAGCAGCTTGGCCTTGACAGTCGACTATGGCTACACCTTC
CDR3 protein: CASSLALTVDYGYTF

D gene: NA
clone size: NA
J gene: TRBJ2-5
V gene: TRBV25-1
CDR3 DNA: TGTGCCAGCAGTGGAAAGACAGAGGGAGAGACCCAGTACTTC
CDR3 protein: CASSGKTEGETQYF

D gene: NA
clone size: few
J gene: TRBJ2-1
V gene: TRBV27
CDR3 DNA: TGTGCCAGCAGTGAGGGGGGAGAGCAGTTCTTC
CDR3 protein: CASSEGGEQFF

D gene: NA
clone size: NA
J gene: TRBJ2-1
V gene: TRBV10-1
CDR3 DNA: TGCGCCAGCAGTGAGTCTACCCACGGTTATGAGCAGTTCTTC
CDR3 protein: CASSESTHGYEQFF

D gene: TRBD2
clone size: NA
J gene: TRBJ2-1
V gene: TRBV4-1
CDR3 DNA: TGCGCCAGCAGCCACAGAGCCCTTGCGGGAGGAGATGAGCAGTTCTTC
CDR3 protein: CASSHRALAGGDEQFF

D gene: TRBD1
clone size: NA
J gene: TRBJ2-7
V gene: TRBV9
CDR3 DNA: TGTGCCAGCAGCGTAGCACAGGGGTTTTCCTACGAGCAGTACTTC
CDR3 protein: CASSVAQGFSYEQYF

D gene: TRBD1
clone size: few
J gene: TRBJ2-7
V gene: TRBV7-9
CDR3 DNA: TGTGCCAGCAGCCTTGGGACAGTCTCCTCCTACGAGCAGTACTTC
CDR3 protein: CASSLGTVSSYEQYF

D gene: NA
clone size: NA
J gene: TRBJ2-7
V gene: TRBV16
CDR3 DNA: TGTGCCAGCAGCCCGGTGGCAGGGAGTTACGAGCAGTACTTC
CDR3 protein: CASSPVAGSYEQYF

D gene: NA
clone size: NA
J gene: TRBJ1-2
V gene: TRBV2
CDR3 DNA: TGTGCCAGCATTCGGGCCGGAGGCTCCGGCTACACCTTC
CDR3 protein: CASIRAGGSGYTF

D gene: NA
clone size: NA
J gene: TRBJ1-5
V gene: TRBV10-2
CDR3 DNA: TGCGCCAGCAGTGGACGGATCAATCAGCCCCAGCATTTT
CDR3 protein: CASSGRINQPQHF

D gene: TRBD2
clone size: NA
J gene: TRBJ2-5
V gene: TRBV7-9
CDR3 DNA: TGTGCCAGCAGCCGCCGGACTAGCGGGCACCAAGAGACCCAGTACTTC
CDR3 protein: CASSRRTSGHQETQYF

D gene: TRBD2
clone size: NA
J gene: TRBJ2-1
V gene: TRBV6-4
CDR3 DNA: TGTGCCAGCAGCCCTACGGGGCTAGCGGGGCCCAATGAGCAGTTCTTC
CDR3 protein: CASSPTGLAGPNEQFF

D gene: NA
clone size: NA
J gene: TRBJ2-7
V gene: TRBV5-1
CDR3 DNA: TGCGCCAGCAGCCCGGCCCCCCAGGCATCCTACGAGCAGTACTTC
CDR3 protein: CASSPAPQASYEQYF

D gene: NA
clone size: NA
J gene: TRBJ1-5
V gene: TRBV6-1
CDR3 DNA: TGTGCCAGCAGTCTGGGGATTCTTCAGCCCCAGCATTTT
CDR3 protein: CASSLGILQPQHF

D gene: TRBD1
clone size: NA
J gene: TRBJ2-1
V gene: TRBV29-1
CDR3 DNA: TGCAGCGTTGGAGGTGACAGGGGGTCTATTTCCTACAATGAGCAGTTCTTC
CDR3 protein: CSVGGDRGSISYNEQFF

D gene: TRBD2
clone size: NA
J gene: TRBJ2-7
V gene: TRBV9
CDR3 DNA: TGTGCCAGCAGCGTACATAGCGGGCCTTCCTACGAGCAGTACTTC
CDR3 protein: CASSVHSGPSYEQYF

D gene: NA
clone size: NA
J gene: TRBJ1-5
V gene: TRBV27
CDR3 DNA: TGTGCCAGCAGTTTCACCCTTTATCAGCCCCAGCATTTT
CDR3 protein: CASSFTLYQPQHF

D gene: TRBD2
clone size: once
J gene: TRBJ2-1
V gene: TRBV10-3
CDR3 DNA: TGTGCCATCAGTGATGATGGTAGCGGGTCCAATGAGCAGTTCTTC
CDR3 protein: CAISDDGSGSNEQFF

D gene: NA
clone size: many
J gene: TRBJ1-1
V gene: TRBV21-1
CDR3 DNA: TGTGCCAGCAGCCCTACAGGGTCTGAAGCTTTCTTT
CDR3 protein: CASSPTGSEAFF

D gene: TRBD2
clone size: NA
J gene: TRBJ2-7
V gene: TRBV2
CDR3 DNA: TGTGCCAGCAGTGAACCCCTAATAGCGGGAATTTCCTACGAGCAGTACTTC
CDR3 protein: CASSEPLIAGISYEQYF

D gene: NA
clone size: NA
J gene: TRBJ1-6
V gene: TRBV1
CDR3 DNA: TGCACCAGCAGCTTAAGGGGTGGTGGAACTTCACCCCTCCACTTT
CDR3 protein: CTSSLRGGGTSPLHF

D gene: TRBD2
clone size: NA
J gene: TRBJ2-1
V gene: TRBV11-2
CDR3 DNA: TGTGCCAGCAGCCCGGGACTAGCGGGAGTACGCGAGCAGTTCTTC
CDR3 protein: CASSPGLAGVREQFF

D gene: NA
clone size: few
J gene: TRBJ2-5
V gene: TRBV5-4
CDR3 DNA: TGTGCCAGCAGCTTGGACACACCTAGGGAGACCCAGTACTTC
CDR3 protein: CASSLDTPRETQYF

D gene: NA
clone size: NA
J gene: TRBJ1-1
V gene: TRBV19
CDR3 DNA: TGTGCCAGTAGTGCAGACCTCAACACTGAAGCTTTCTTT
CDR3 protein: CASSADLNTEAFF

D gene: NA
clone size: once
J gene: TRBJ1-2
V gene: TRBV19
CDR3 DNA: TGTGCCAGTAGTATAGCCACGGGGACCCCATATGGCTACACCTTC
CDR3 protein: CASSIATGTPYGYTF

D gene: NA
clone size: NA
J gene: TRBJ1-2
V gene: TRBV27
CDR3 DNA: TGTGCCAGCAGTCTAGGGAACGCTAACTATGGCTACACCTTC
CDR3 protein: CASSLGNANYGYTF

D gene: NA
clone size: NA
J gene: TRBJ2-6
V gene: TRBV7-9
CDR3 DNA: TGTGCCAGCAGCTTATTTTCAGGGCCTGGGGCCAACGTCCTGACTTTC
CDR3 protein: CASSLFSGPGANVLTF

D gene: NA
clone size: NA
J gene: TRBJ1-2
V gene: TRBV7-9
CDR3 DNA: TGTGCCAGCAGCTTAGCCCTCCCGCTCTGGCGGGGCTACACCTTC
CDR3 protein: CASSLALPLWRGYTF

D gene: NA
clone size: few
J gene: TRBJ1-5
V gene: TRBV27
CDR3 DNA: TGTGCCAGCAGCCCGGCCGGTCAGCCCCAGCATTTT
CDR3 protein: CASSPAGQPQHF

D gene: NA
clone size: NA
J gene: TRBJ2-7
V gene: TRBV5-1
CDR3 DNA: TGCGCCAGCAGCTTGGTCCCCGGTTTCTACGAGCAGTACTTC
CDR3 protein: CASSLVPGFYEQYF

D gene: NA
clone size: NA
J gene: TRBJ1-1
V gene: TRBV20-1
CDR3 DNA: TGCAGTGCTCGCGGATACACTGAAGCTTTCTTT
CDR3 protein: CSARGYTEAFF

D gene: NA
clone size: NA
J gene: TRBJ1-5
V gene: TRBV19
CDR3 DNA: TGTGCCAGTAGTATCCTGGGTCTCTACAGGGAGGTCTGGTGGGGCAATCAGCCCCAGCATTTT
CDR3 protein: CASSILGLYREVWWGNQPQHF

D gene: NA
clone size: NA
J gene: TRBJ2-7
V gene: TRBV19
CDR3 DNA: TGTGCCAGTACCCAAACAGGGAAAGGGGATAAGGACGAGCAGTACTTC
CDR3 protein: CASTQTGKGDKDEQYF

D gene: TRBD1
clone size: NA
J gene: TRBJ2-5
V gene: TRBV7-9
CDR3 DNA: TGTGCCAGCAGCGAAGTTCGAGGACAGGGGAGTTCGACCCAGTACTTC
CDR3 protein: CASSEVRGQGSSTQYF

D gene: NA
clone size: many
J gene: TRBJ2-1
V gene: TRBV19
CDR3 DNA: TGTGCCAGTAGCCCCTGGTTGGCCTACAATGAGCAGTTCTTC
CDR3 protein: CASSPWLAYNEQFF

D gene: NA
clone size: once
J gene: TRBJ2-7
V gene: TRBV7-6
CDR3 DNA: TGTGCCAGCAGCCCACTTCACCACCAAGGTTACGAGCAGTACTTC
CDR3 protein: CASSPLHHQGYEQYF

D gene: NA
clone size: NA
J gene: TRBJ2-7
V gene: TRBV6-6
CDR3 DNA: TGTGCCAGCAGTTACTCCTTCGGGAGCTCCTACGAGCAGTACTTC
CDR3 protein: CASSYSFGSSYEQYF

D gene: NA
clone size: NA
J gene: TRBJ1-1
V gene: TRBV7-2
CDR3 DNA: TGTGCCAGCAGCAATATTTGGAAGGAGGGCACTGAAGCTTTCTTT
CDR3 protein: CASSNIWKEGTEAFF